What follows are 29 T cell receptor beta chains derived from one specimen sequenced in a study of blood T cells in healthy people across ages (dated by TCRdb to between 2015 and 2016). Libraries came from 5' RACE. The instrument was an Illumina HiSeq 2500. A second PCR of about 7 to 12 cycles was performed with a sample-barcoded 5' primer and a J-beta primer mix. The public reads were reanalyzed by TCRdb: fastp trimming at Q25, MiXCR alignment, in-frame beta chains only. Every entry covers one CDR3 protein and lists the most common genes and DNA from its rows. The sample has 790,000 or so distinct CDR3 sequences on record, more than 35% of them singletons. 18% of the sample lies in the top ten. Sequenced sample: blood. All receptors derive from a man older than 75 in good health.

The chain recombines TRBV5-1 with TRBJ2-6; a weak D match, TRBD1 (6 bases). Germline CDR1 and CDR2: SGHRS and YFSETQ. Between the trimmed V and J ends, which lost 3 bases and 0 bases, there was a span of 16 bases. This CDR3 spans 18 amino acids. The CDR3 bases are TGCGCCAGCAGCTCGCAAGCAGGGGTGAGCTCTGGGGCCAACGTCCTGACTTTC. It yields the protein CASSSQAGVSSGANVLTF. Looking up the rest from reference TRBV5-1 and TRBJ2-6 gives the full variable domain: KAGVTQTPRYLIKTRGQQVTLSCSPISGHRSVSWYQQTPGQGLQFLFEYFSETQRNKGNFPGRFSGRQFSNSRSEMNVSTLELGDSALYLCASSSQAGVSSGANVLTFGAGSRLTVL.

This clonotype was counted between two and nine times. This chain joins TRBV11-1 and TRBJ2-1; possible D gene TRBD2, 11 bases. Per germline, CDR1 SGHAT and CDR2 FQDESV (reference sequence). Trimming removed 5 bases from V and 2 bases from J, with 31 bases in between. The length of the CDR3 is 21 residues. CDR3 coding DNA: TGTGCCAGCAGCCGAGACAGGGGGCCTAGCGGGAGGACCGTAACCTACAATGAGCAGTTCTTC. Translation: CASSRDRGPSGRTVTYNEQFF.

The sample holds many counts of this clonotype. CDR3 loop: CASSISGTANTGELFF. CDR3 nucleotide sequence: TGTGCCAGCAGCATTAGCGGGACCGCGAACACCGGGGAGCTGTTTTTT. The chain has TRBV9 and TRBJ2-2, with 8 bases fitting TRBD2. The CDR3 extends over 16 amino acids. The germline CDR1 and CDR2 sequences are SGDLS and YYNGEE. V was clipped by 4 bases and J by 0 bases; unmatched bases: 5.

This clonotype was seen once. The chain uses TRBV5-1 and TRBJ2-1; maybe TRBD2 (5 bases). The CDR3 consists of 16 residues. Germline loops: CDR1 SGHRS, CDR2 YFSETQ. Trimming left V 0 bases short and J 4 bases short, with 14 bases between. CDR3 in amino acids: CASSLGSREVYNEQFF. CDR3 DNA sequence: TGCGCCAGCAGCTTGGGATCCCGGGAAGTATACAATGAGCAGTTCTTC.

V usage is TRBV20-1 and J usage is TRBJ2-4; 12 bases match TRBD2. Judging by the DNA end, TRBJ2-7 fits better; the J call may be wrong. The CDR3 covers 16 residues. Germline V gives CDR1 DFQATT, CDR2 SNEGSKA (reference sequence). CDR3: CSASHPGTSGYYEQYF. CDR3 nucleotides: TGCAGTGCTAGTCACCCGGGGACTAGCGGGTACTACGAGCAGTACTTC.

This clonotype was seen a handful of times. V usage is TRBV28 and J usage is TRBJ2-3; TRBD1 agrees at 7 bases. Germline V lookup: CDR1 MDHEN, CDR2 SYDVKM. V dropped 1 base and J dropped 0; count of bases not matched to a gene: 7. The CDR3 has 17 residues. This CDR3 is CASSLYLDRASTDTQYF. CDR3 nucleotides: TGTGCCAGCAGTTTATACCTAGACAGGGCCAGCACAGATACGCAGTATTTT.

The J gene is TRBJ2-5, the V gene TRBV28; D perhaps matches TRBD1 (5 bases). The J call may be incorrect, as the DNA end agrees better with TRBJ2-7. The germline V gene encodes CDR1 MDHEN and CDR2 SYDVKM. The CDR3 length is 14 residues. The CDR3 DNA is TGTGCCAGCAGCCGATTGGACCAGGGTTTCGAGCAGTACTTC. Translated: CASSRLDQGFEQYF.

This clonotype was counted between two and nine times. CDR3 protein: CASSSTSGSSYNEQYF. As DNA, the CDR3 is TGCGCCAGCAGCTCGACTAGCGGGAGTTCCTACAATGAGCAGTACTTC. V gene TRBV5-1 combines with J gene TRBJ2-1, with 12 bases fitting TRBD2. The J call may be in error: the DNA end matches TRBJ2-7 better. CDR3 size: 16 residues. Germline V lookup: CDR1 SGHRS, CDR2 YFSETQ.

The gene calls are TRBV11-3 and TRBJ1-2, with 11 bases aligning to TRBD1. V dropped 6 bases and J dropped 3; count of bases not matched to a gene: 9. This CDR3 region has 16 residues. Germline V gene lookup returns CDR1 SGHNT and CDR2 YENEEA. The CDR3 sequence is CASRPPLGQGDYGYTF. The CDR3 DNA follows: TGTGCCAGCAGACCGCCATTGGGACAGGGGGACTATGGCTACACCTTC.

The chain couples TRBV28 to TRBJ2-1; D call uncertain. The CDR3 consists of 14 residues. Germline CDR1 MDHEN, CDR2 SYDVKM. Trimming took off 9 bases at V and 7 bases at J, with 19 bases between the two ends. As DNA, the CDR3 is TGTGCCAGTGCCGAGACTGGGTCGAGGAATGAGCAGTTCTTC. As protein: CASAETGSRNEQFF.

The rearrangement uses TRBV7-2 and TRBJ1-3; D not certain. Trimming removed 1 base at V and 0 bases at J, with 7 bases between. Germline CDR1 and CDR2: SGHTA and FQGNSA. This CDR3 is built from 15 residues. CDR3 in DNA: TGTGCCAGCAGCTTAGAAGTCGACTCTGGAAACACCATATATTTT. This codes for CASSLEVDSGNTIYF.

CDR3 DNA: TGCAGCGTTGAAGATATTATGGAGGGTAACTACAATGAGCAGTTCTTC. This encodes CSVEDIMEGNYNEQFF. The V and J genes are TRBV29-1 and TRBJ2-1; TRBD2 is a possible D gene (6 bases). The CDR3 extends over 16 amino acids. Germline-derived CDR1 and CDR2 are SQVTM and ANQGSEA. Trimming cost V 0 bases and J 3 bases, with 15 bases left between them.

The chain uses TRBV5-1 and TRBJ2-1; 8 positions match TRBD2. The CDR3 loop spans 15 amino acids. Per germline, CDR1 SGHRS and CDR2 YFSETQ. After removal of 3 bases from V and 5 bases from J, the junction contained 7 bases not matched to a gene. The CDR3 reads CASSSSSGTNNEQFF. For the CDR3, the DNA is TGCGCCAGCAGCTCCAGTAGCGGGACTAACAATGAGCAGTTCTTC.

A note on this clonotype: Relative to the germline gene, one junction end is altered; a read error may explain this. This chain joins TRBV20-1 and TRBJ2-3, with TRBD2 as a possible D gene (6 bases). The CDR3 runs 14 residues. Germline-derived CDR1 and CDR2 are DFQATT and SNEGSKA (reference sequence). CDR3 protein: CSALGTPDTGTQYF. The CDR3 DNA reads as TGCAGTGCCCTCGGGACTCCCGACACAGGTACGCAGTATTTT.

The sample holds a few counts of this clonotype. The chain recombines TRBV20-1 with TRBJ2-7; D possibly corresponds to TRBD1 (7 bases). Trimming took off 8 bases at V and 1 base at J, with 15 bases between the two ends. Germline V lookup: CDR1 DFQATT, CDR2 SNEGSKA (reference sequence). CDR3 length equals 13 residues. CDR3 coding DNA: TGCAGTCCCAGGGGGGCGGTTTCCTACGAGCAGTACTTC. It is translated as CSPRGAVSYEQYF.

The chain carries TRBV4-1 and TRBJ1-1; D ambiguous. Germline CDR1 is MGHRA and CDR2 is YSYEKL. V was clipped by 1 base and J by 8 bases, with 17 bases between them. This CDR3 contains 15 residues. The CDR3 spells CASSQVSSDPREAFF. As DNA, the CDR3 is TGCGCCAGCAGCCAAGTATCCTCAGACCCAAGGGAAGCTTTCTTT.

This clonotype was detected only a few times. This chain links TRBV29-1 with TRBJ2-5; no clear D. CDR3 length: 11 amino acids. Per germline, CDR1 SQVTM and CDR2 ANQGSEA. V was trimmed by 7 bases and J by 11 bases, leaving 17 bases between them. The CDR3 bases are TGCAGCGCCGCTGTACGCGATGAGCAGTACTTC. This translates into CSAAVRDEQYF.

This chain joins TRBV25-1 and TRBJ1-1, with D tentatively TRBD1 (5 bases). This CDR3 comprises 13 residues. With 3 bases removed from V and 10 bases from J, the gap between germline ends came to 15 bases. Germline CDR1 is MGHDK and CDR2 is SYGVNS. The CDR3 coding sequence is TGTGCCAGCAGTGAGGGACGATTTGGGGGAGCTTTCTTT. It yields the protein CASSEGRFGGAFF. The complete variable domain, with remaining parts taken from reference TRBV25-1 and TRBJ1-1, reads EADIYQTPRYLVIGTGKKITLECSQTMGHDKMYWYQQDPGMELHLIHYSYGVNSTEKGDLSSESTVSRIRTEHFPLTLESARPSHTSQYLCASSEGRFGGAFFGQGTRLTVV.

About this clonotype itself: A much larger clone is a single base away; this may be a read error. V is TRBV15 and J is TRBJ2-5; D gene uncertain. The DNA end lines up better with TRBJ2-1; the J call may be wrong. CDR1 and CDR2 (germline): LNHNV, YYDKDF (reference sequence). This CDR3 is built from 13 residues. Here the CDR3 reads CATSSEIPETQFF. The CDR3, as DNA: TGTGCCACCAGCTCAGAGATACCAGAGACCCAGTTCTTC.

This clonotype was counted between two and nine times. The rearrangement links TRBV4-3 to TRBJ2-7; TRBD1 matches 9 bases. V was clipped by 4 bases and J by 3 bases; unmatched bases: 7. This CDR3 is 15 amino acids long. The germline CDR1 and CDR2 sequences are LGHNA and YSLEER. The CDR3 reads CASSRGGQGIYEQYF. Written as DNA, the CDR3 is TGCGCCAGCAGCCGAGGTGGACAGGGGATCTACGAGCAGTACTTC.

The rearrangement joins TRBV20-1 to TRBJ2-5; D not certain. Gene TRBJ2-1 matches the end of the DNA better, so the J call may be wrong. Germline CDR1 DFQATT, CDR2 SNEGSKA (reference sequence). This CDR3 comprises 13 residues. CDR3 coding DNA: TGCAGTGCTAGACTTCACGGCCAAGAGACCCAGTTCTTC. This translates into CSARLHGQETQFF.

This rearrangement joins TRBV28 to TRBJ2-3; D not certain. CDR1 is MDHEN, CDR2 SYDVKM, per germline. Trimming removed 5 bases from V and 0 bases from J, with 9 bases in between. The CDR3 totals 14 residues. DNA of the CDR3: TGTGCCAGCAGTGTACAGACTAGCACAGATACGCAGTATTTT. As protein: CASSVQTSTDTQYF.

This clonotype was seen many times. The rearrangement links TRBV30 to TRBJ2-5, with D perhaps being TRBD1 or TRBD2 (5 bases each). The CDR3 has 13 residues. V was clipped by 3 bases and J by 6 bases, with 14 bases between them. Germline loops: CDR1 GTSNPN, CDR2 SVGIG (reference sequence). Here the CDR3 reads CAWRTGPVKTQYF. The CDR3 DNA sequence: TGTGCCTGGAGGACGGGACCCGTAAAGACCCAGTACTTC.

The chain recombines TRBV12-5 with TRBJ2-5; TRBD2 aligns across 9 bases. Losses at the gene ends were 5 bases for V and 2 bases for J; bases not matched to a gene: 9. The CDR3 is 16 residues long. Germline values: CDR1 LGHNT, CDR2 FRNRAP. CDR3 coding DNA: TGTGCTAGTGGTACCGATAGCGGGGGTTCTCAAGAGACCCAGTACTTC. It codes for CASGTDSGGSQETQYF.

This chain uses TRBV5-1 with TRBJ2-5; 8 bases align to TRBD1. The assigned J gene may be wrong: the sequence end matches TRBJ2-1 better. Germline-derived CDR1 and CDR2 are SGHRS and YFSETQ. The CDR3 is 17 residues long. DNA for the CDR3: TGCGCCAGCAGCCATCATTCAGCCGGACAGGGTCAAGAGACCCAGTTCTTC. This sequence encodes CASSHHSAGQGQETQFF.

This clonotype was seen many times. This rearrangement joins TRBV6-6 to TRBJ2-7; D might be TRBD1 or TRBD2, each matching 7 bases. Trimming shortened V by 0 bases and J by 4 bases, and 16 bases separated the two germline ends. Germline V gene lookup returns CDR1 MNHNY and CDR2 SVGAGI (reference sequence). CDR3 length: 16 amino acids. The CDR3 nucleotides read TGTGCCAGCAGTTACTCTAGGCAGGGGGGGACGTACGAGCAGTACTTC. It yields the protein CASSYSRQGGTYEQYF.

The chain has TRBV6-1 and TRBJ2-1; D possibly corresponds to TRBD1 (7 bases). The CDR3 consists of 14 residues. Trimming removed 7 bases from V and 7 bases from J, with 17 bases in between. Germline loops: CDR1 MNHNS, CDR2 SASEGT. The CDR3 DNA reads as TGTGCCAGCACCCAGGGTGCAGGGGGGAATGAGCAGTTCTTC. Encoded protein: CASTQGAGGNEQFF.

This clonotype was found a few times. The chain recombines TRBV7-2 with TRBJ2-7; D is perhaps TRBD2 (5 bases). This CDR3 spans 12 amino acids. Between the trimmed V and J ends, which lost 5 bases and 2 bases, there was a span of 7 bases. Germline CDR1 and CDR2: SGHTA and FQGNSA. The CDR3 loop is CASSIGTYEQYF. The CDR3 coding sequence is TGTGCCAGCAGCATCGGGACCTACGAGCAGTACTTC.

V gene TRBV9 combines with J gene TRBJ2-2, with TRBD2 as a possible D gene (6 bases). Deletions cut 0 bases from V and 0 bases from J, with 12 bases between. The CDR3 totals 17 residues. The germline V gene encodes CDR1 SGDLS and CDR2 YYNGEE. CDR3 in DNA: TGTGCCAGCAGCGTAGGCGGGACGCAGACGAACACCGGGGAGCTGTTTTTT. Amino acids: CASSVGGTQTNTGELFF.